Following are 23 T cell receptor beta chains from one sample sequenced in a study of blood T cell repertoires in COVID-19. The protocol was immunoSEQ multiplex PCR, while the TCRdb copy is restricted to in-frame clones and leaves out a portion. The sample records nearly 45,000 clones, roughly 88% being singletons. Input material: peripheral blood. The receptors stem from a woman older than 75 with acute or convalescent COVID-19.

The chain joins TRBV14 to TRBJ2-7; 9 nucleotides line up with TRBD1. The CDR3 is 13 residues long. V was pared by 4 bases and J by 5 bases, with 3 bases of the junction left unmatched. Germline lookup yields CDR1 SGHDN and CDR2 FVKESK. The CDR3 loop is CASSRQGGDEQYF. CDR3 bases: TGTGCCAGCAGCCGACAGGGGGGGGACGAGCAGTACTTC.

The V call is TRBV7-9, the J call TRBJ2-1; tentative D call: TRBD2 (5 bases). Trimming removed 2 bases at V and 4 bases at J, with 9 bases between. The CDR3 has 14 amino acids. CDR1 is SEHNR and CDR2 is FQNEAQ in the germline V gene (reference sequence). CDR3 bases: TGTGCCAGCAGCTTAAGCGGTGGGTACAATGAGCAGTTCTTC. Protein: CASSLSGGYNEQFF. The whole variable domain, remainder taken from reference TRBV7-9 and TRBJ2-1, is DTGVSQNPRHKITKRGQNVTFRCDPISEHNRLYWYRQTLGQGPEFLTYFQNEAQLEKSRLLSDRFSAERPKGSFSTLEIQRTEQGDSAMYLCASSLSGGYNEQFFGPGTRLTVL.

The chain has TRBV5-6 and TRBJ2-3; a possible D gene is TRBD2 (6 bases). Germline CDR1 SGHDT, CDR2 YYEEEE. Deletions cut 6 bases from V and 11 bases from J, with 16 bases between. CDR3 length: 12 amino acids. CDR3 nucleotides: TGTGCCAGCAACTCACGCGCGGGGATGCAGTATTTT. Protein product: CASNSRAGMQYF.

This clone was counted once. V gene TRBV30 combines with J gene TRBJ2-3; 9 bases align to TRBD1. In germline, CDR1 is GTSNPN, CDR2 SVGIG (reference sequence). The CDR3 spans 16 residues. Unmatched junction bases numbered 8, after V lost 3 bases and J lost 1 base. The CDR3 spells CAWRRPGQGRTDTQYF. The CDR3 DNA reads TGTGCCTGGAGACGACCGGGACAGGGCCGCACAGATACGCAGTATTTT. The variable domain in full, with the rest retrieved from reference TRBV30 and TRBJ2-3, is SQTIHQWPATLVQPVGSPLSLECTVEGTSNPNLYWYRQAAGRGLQLLFYSVGIGQISSEVPQNLSASRPQDRQFILSSKKLLLSDSGFYLCAWRRPGQGRTDTQYFGPGTRLTVL.

The rearrangement uses TRBV2 and TRBJ1-5; a possible D gene is TRBD1 (6 bases). The germline CDR1 and CDR2 sequences are SNHLY and FYNNEI. V shed 7 bases and J shed 7 bases, with 14 bases lying between them. CDR3 length: 13 amino acids. The CDR3 spells CASTGALRQPQHF. The CDR3 coding sequence is TGTGCCAGCACAGGGGCACTAAGGCAGCCCCAGCATTTT.

The chain combines TRBV5-1 with TRBJ2-5; a possible D gene is TRBD2 (6 bases). The germline V gene encodes CDR1 SGHRS and CDR2 YFSETQ. Trimming removed 0 bases at V and 4 bases at J, with 13 bases between. CDR3 size: 15 residues. CDR3 nucleotide sequence: TGCGCCAGCAGCTTGGGAGGAGGGCAGCGAGAGACCCAGTACTTC. Translation: CASSLGGGQRETQYF. Full variable domain (missing parts from reference TRBV5-1 and TRBJ2-5): KAGVTQTPRYLIKTRGQQVTLSCSPISGHRSVSWYQQTPGQGLQFLFEYFSETQRNKGNFPGRFSGRQFSNSRSEMNVSTLELGDSALYLCASSLGGGQRETQYFGPGTRLLVL.

The chain has TRBV29-1 and TRBJ2-7; 11 nucleotides line up with TRBD1. The ends lost 6 bases at V and 3 bases at J; junction bases unmatched: 4. Germline V CDR1 and CDR2: SQVTM, ANQGSEA. The CDR3 covers 13 residues. CDR3 in amino acids: CSVPGTGGYEQYF. The CDR3 nucleotides are TGCAGCGTACCCGGGACAGGGGGCTACGAGCAGTACTTC.

The chain has TRBV5-6 and TRBJ2-5; a possible D gene is TRBD1 (6 bases). The CDR3 is 14 amino acids. CDR1 and CDR2 (germline): SGHDT, YYEEEE. V lost 1 base and J 5 bases, leaving 12 bases between the germline ends. The CDR3 sequence: CASSLSAGVETQYF. The CDR3 nucleotides are TGTGCCAGCAGCTTGTCGGCAGGGGTCGAGACCCAGTACTTC.

The V gene is TRBV28, the J gene TRBJ1-2, with TRBD1 matching 8 bases. The germline V gene encodes CDR1 MDHEN and CDR2 SYDVKM. The CDR3 has 14 residues. V was pared by 7 bases and J by 4 bases, with 8 bases of the junction left unmatched. The CDR3 reads CASNKQGVVYGYTF. CDR3 sequence (DNA): TGTGCCAGCAACAAACAGGGGGTTGTCTATGGCTACACCTTC.

The chain employs TRBV28 and TRBJ1-1; 12 bases align to TRBD1. V lost 5 bases, J lost 6 bases, and 10 bases stayed unmatched. Germline assignment: CDR1 MDHEN and CDR2 SYDVKM. This CDR3 is built from 16 residues. In DNA form, the CDR3 reads TGTGCCAGCAGTCTTCTACCGGGACAGGGGGCCCCTGAAGCTTTCTTT. Its translation: CASSLLPGQGAPEAFF. Based on the CDR3 plus reference TRBV28 and TRBJ1-1, the full variable domain is DVKVTQSSRYLVKRTGEKVFLECVQDMDHENMFWYRQDPGLGLRLIYFSYDVKMKEKGDIPEGYSVSREKKERFSLILESASTNQTSMYLCASSLLPGQGAPEAFFGQGTRLTVV.

About this clone: This is likely a read error, given that the CDR3 carries no conserved phenylalanine or tryptophan at its end. The DNA is left out, because the CDR3 cannot be placed on it with certainty; the CDR3 is given as TCRdb lists it. The chain uses TRBV21-1 and TRBJ2-7; the table's D gene call, TRBD2, was not cross checked with the DNA. TRBV21-1 has pseudogene status. The CDR3 contains 13 residues when both ends are counted. The CDR3 region is CASSKGSGNGSQL.

V usage is TRBV9 and J usage is TRBJ2-1, with 8 bases aligning to TRBD1. V lost 0 bases and J lost 7; bases outside the gene matches: 3. The CDR3 consists of 14 residues. Germline-derived CDR1 and CDR2 are SGDLS and YYNGEE. This chain's CDR3 is CASSVGQGANEQFF. CDR3 nucleotide sequence: TGTGCCAGCAGCGTAGGTCAGGGGGCGAATGAGCAGTTCTTC.

This clone was found a few times. This rearrangement joins TRBV7-2 to TRBJ1-5, with D perhaps matching TRBD1 (6 bases). The CDR3 spans 14 residues. CDR1 and CDR2 (germline): SGHTA, FQGNSA. V lost 5 bases and J lost 5, with 13 bases in between. The CDR3 spells CASSPTGSHQPQHF. CDR3 nucleotides: TGTGCCAGCAGCCCAACAGGGTCCCATCAGCCCCAGCATTTT.

V is TRBV5-4 and J is TRBJ2-7, with TRBD1 as a possible D gene (5 bases). This CDR3 is built from 16 residues. Trimming removed 4 bases from V and 7 bases from J, with 24 bases in between. Germline V gene lookup returns CDR1 SGHNT and CDR2 YYREEE (reference sequence). The CDR3: CASSTFEQANFGEQYF. For the CDR3, the DNA is TGTGCCAGCAGCACTTTTGAACAGGCGAATTTTGGGGAGCAGTACTTC.

The V and J genes are TRBV5-6 and TRBJ1-2, with 7 bases fitting TRBD1. Trimming removed 3 bases from V and 6 bases from J; junction bases left unmatched: 8. The germline CDR1 and CDR2 sequences are SGHDT and YYEEEE. The CDR3 contains 14 residues. CDR3 loop: CASSSTHTGDGYTF. Here the CDR3 DNA reads TGTGCCAGCAGCTCGACCCACACAGGGGATGGCTACACCTTC.

This chain joins TRBV5-1 and TRBJ2-3; 8 bases are a match to TRBD2. This CDR3 region has 16 residues. The germline CDR1 and CDR2 sequences are SGHRS and YFSETQ. V was clipped by 1 base and J by 2 bases; unmatched bases: 6. The CDR3 DNA is TGCGCCAGCAGCTTGAGGGAAGCGGGAGCCACAGATACGCAGTATTTT. This translates into CASSLREAGATDTQYF.

This rearrangement joins TRBV30 to TRBJ2-1, with 10 bases fitting TRBD2. The CDR3 is made up of 14 amino acids. The germline V gene has CDR1 GTSNPN and CDR2 SVGIG (reference sequence). Unmatched junction bases numbered 5, after V lost 6 bases and J lost 3 bases. The CDR3 DNA sequence: TGTGCCTGTCGTAGCGGGAGGTTCTACAATGAGCAGTTCTTC. This encodes CACRSGRFYNEQFF.

This clone was seen a single time. V usage is TRBV6-1 and J usage is TRBJ2-3; TRBD2 matches 12 bases. The V and J ends lost 3 bases and 3 bases, in that order; junction bases with no gene match: 4. The length of the CDR3 is 16 residues. CDR1 is MNHNS, CDR2 SASEGT, per germline. CDR3 nucleotide sequence: TGTGCCAGCAGTGACCGGACTAGCGGGACAACAGATACGCAGTATTTT. This encodes CASSDRTSGTTDTQYF.

This clone is a singleton in its sample. The chain carries TRBV4-1 and TRBJ1-4, with D possibly matching TRBD1 (5 bases). The germline gives CDR1 MGHRA, CDR2 YSYEKL. This CDR3 has 14 amino acids. V was shortened by 1 base and J by 13 bases, with 16 bases between the two germline ends. CDR3 protein: CASSQAPGGARLFF. CDR3 coding DNA: TGCGCCAGCAGCCAAGCCCCGGGAGGGGCGCGACTGTTTTTT.

The chain uses TRBV5-1 and TRBJ2-1, with 10 bases lining up with TRBD2. The CDR3 runs to 20 residues. V lost 0 bases, J lost 1 base, and 13 bases stayed unmatched. From germline, CDR1 is SGHRS and CDR2 YFSETQ. The CDR3 reads CASSLEGWRGLAESYNEQFF. Written as DNA, the CDR3 is TGCGCCAGCAGCTTGGAGGGGTGGCGAGGACTAGCGGAGTCCTACAATGAGCAGTTCTTC.

This sequence joins TRBV19 and TRBJ1-5; D gene unclear. The ends were cut back, 2 bases at V and 4 bases at J, with 12 bases in the middle. This CDR3 spans 15 amino acids. From germline, CDR1 is LNHDA and CDR2 SQIVND (reference sequence). CDR3 sequence: CASSIFRGLNQPQHF. Here the CDR3 DNA reads TGTGCCAGTAGTATATTTCGAGGGCTGAATCAGCCCCAGCATTTT.

The chain is built from TRBV10-3 and TRBJ1-1, with a tentative D call TRBD1 (6 bases). The CDR3 has 14 amino acids. From germline, CDR1 is ENHRY and CDR2 SYGVKD. The germline V and J ends were trimmed by 1 base and 3 bases, with 9 bases remaining between them. The CDR3 here is CAISEWGQDTEAFF. The CDR3, as DNA: TGTGCCATCAGTGAGTGGGGGCAGGACACTGAAGCTTTCTTT.

The rearrangement joins TRBV28 to TRBJ2-1; no reliable D call. The CDR3 is 11 residues long. Germline V gene data show CDR1 as MDHEN and CDR2 as SYDVKM. V was clipped by 3 bases and J by 11 bases, with 8 bases between them. CDR3 in DNA: TGTGCCAGCAGTTTGGCATACCAGCAGTTCTTC. Its protein is CASSLAYQQFF.